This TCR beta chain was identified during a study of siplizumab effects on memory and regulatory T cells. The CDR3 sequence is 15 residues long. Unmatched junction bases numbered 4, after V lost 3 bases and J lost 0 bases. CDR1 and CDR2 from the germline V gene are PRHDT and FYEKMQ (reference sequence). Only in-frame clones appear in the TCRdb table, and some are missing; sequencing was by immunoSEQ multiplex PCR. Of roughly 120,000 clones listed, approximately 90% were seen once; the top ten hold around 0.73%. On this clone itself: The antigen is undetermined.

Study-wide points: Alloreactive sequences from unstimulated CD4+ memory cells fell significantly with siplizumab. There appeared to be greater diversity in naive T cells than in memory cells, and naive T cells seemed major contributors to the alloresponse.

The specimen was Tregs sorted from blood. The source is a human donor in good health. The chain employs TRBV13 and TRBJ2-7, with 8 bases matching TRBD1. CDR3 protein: CASSFRQGTSYEQYF. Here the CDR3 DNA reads TGTGCCAGCAGCTTTAGACAGGGGACCTCCTACGAGCAGTACTTC.